A selection of T cell receptor beta chains follows, all from one sample in a study of T-cell reconstitution after alpha-beta-depleted transplantation in children. One entry per CDR3 protein, called by TCRdb with MiXCR from the PCR reads. The sample lists a few hundred thousand distinct CDR3 sequences, nearly 8% occurring once. This specimen was peripheral blood, taken 360 days after TCRalphabeta/CD19-depleted stem cell transplant. These receptors came from a female patient aged 2-9 years who had a stem cell transplant for Fanconi anemia, so the T cells may come from the graft donor. Both conserved end residues are part of each CDR3. D genes are given only for firm matches. Clone sizes are given selectively: once, few, many, or a class where the clone is expanded.

14,many,TRBJ2-5,NA,TRBV6-2/TRBV6-3,CASSYRGPQETQYF,TGTGCCAGCAGTTACAGGGGTCCCCAAGAGACCCAGTACTTC
13,many,TRBJ1-1,NA,TRBV4-3,CASSQDQATEAFF,TGCGCCAGCAGCCAAGATCAGGCCACTGAAGCTTTCTTT
16,many,TRBJ2-1,NA,TRBV7-2,CASSLGGTGSYNEQFF,TGTGCCAGCAGCTTGGGAGGGACAGGCTCTTACAATGAGCAGTTCTTC
16,few,TRBJ1-5,TRBD1,TRBV19,CASRRNRGASNQPQHF,TGTGCCAGTAGGAGAAACAGGGGCGCGAGCAATCAGCCCCAGCATTTT
16,few,TRBJ1-3,NA,TRBV18,CASSPRDRVSGNTIYF,TGTGCCAGCTCACCTCGGGACCGGGTCTCTGGAAACACCATATATTTT
16,many,TRBJ2-1,TRBD2,TRBV28,CASSLLAGGIYNEQFF,TGTGCCAGCAGTTTACTAGCGGGAGGTATCTACAATGAGCAGTTCTTC
15,many,TRBJ2-1,TRBD2,TRBV27,CASSLRLAGNNEQFF,TGTGCCAGCAGTTTAAGGTTAGCGGGAAACAATGAGCAGTTCTTC
15,many,TRBJ2-7,NA,TRBV28,CASSLYRTLPYEQYF,TGTGCCAGCAGTTTGTATCGGACCCTACCCTACGAGCAGTACTTC
13,many,TRBJ2-4,NA,TRBV27,CASSPYRENIQYF,TGTGCCAGCAGTCCTTACAGGGAAAACATTCAGTACTTC
14,NA,TRBJ1-2,NA,TRBV7-2,CASSLAGTGTGYTF,TGTGCCAGCAGCTTAGCAGGGACCGGGACTGGCTACACCTTC
12,many,TRBJ2-4,NA,TRBV12-3/TRBV12-4,CASSFAKNIQYF,TGTGCCAGCAGCTTTGCCAAAAACATTCAGTACTTC